What follows are 19 T cell receptor beta chains derived from one specimen sequenced in a study of T cells expressing NK-cell markers. After re-calling the 5' RACE reads, TCRdb lists one entry per CDR3 protein, DNA absent. Its table records approximately 150,000 distinct CDR3 sequences. Sequenced input: blood T cells: a sorted CD56 or NKG2C T cell subset, CD4+ or CD8+ T cells, or bulk PBMC T cells (not recorded which). The receptors originated from a man between 18 and 29 years old in good health.

The chain links TRBV12-3 or TRBV12-4 to TRBJ2-5; checking the TCRdb D call of TRBD2 is not possible without DNA. The CDR3 contains 16 residues. The CDR3 spells CASSITSGKGKETQYF.

The rearrangement joins TRBV28 to TRBJ2-2; TCRdb reports TRBD1, a call that lacks DNA to check it against. Looked up from germline, CDR1 is MDHEN and CDR2 is SYDVKM. The CDR3 is 16 amino acids. CDR3 in amino acids: CASSFYRQGSIGELFF.

J is TRBJ2-4 and V is TRBV14. CDR1 is SGHDN, CDR2 FVKESK, per germline. The CDR3 spans 14 residues. This chain's CDR3 is CASSHPSDRNIQYF.

This rearrangement joins TRBV4-1 to TRBJ1-2; the D call of TRBD1 rests on TCRdb alone, since no DNA is present to check it. This CDR3 region has 16 residues. Looked up from germline, CDR1 is MGHRA and CDR2 is YSYEKL. The CDR3 sequence: CASSQVVADRGYGYTF.

The chain's CDR3 is CASSTGAWEQFF. This sequence joins TRBV27 and TRBJ2-1; without DNA, the TCRdb call of TRBD1 cannot be checked. The CDR3 has 12 residues. Germline CDR1 is MNHEY and CDR2 is SMNVEV (reference sequence).

V is TRBV29-1 and J is TRBJ2-3. Germline lookup yields CDR1 SQVTM and CDR2 ANQGSEA. The CDR3 consists of 12 residues. The CDR3: CSVDGTTDTQYF.

The chain couples TRBV30 to TRBJ2-1; TCRdb's D gene call, TRBD2, goes unchecked for lack of DNA. This CDR3 contains 14 residues. Germline values: CDR1 GTSNPN, CDR2 SVGIG (reference sequence). CDR3 in amino acids: CAWSPGLGTSEQFF.

This rearrangement joins TRBV7-9 to TRBJ2-7; TCRdb outputs TRBD2, but without DNA this stays unchecked. Germline V gives CDR1 SEHNR, CDR2 FQNEAQ (reference sequence). The CDR3 has 16 amino acids. The CDR3 loop reads CASSPRTSAEGGEQYF.

The gene calls are TRBV20-1 and TRBJ2-7; the D call from TCRdb, TRBD1, cannot be confirmed without DNA. In germline, CDR1 is DFQATT, CDR2 SNEGSKA (reference sequence). This CDR3 has 16 amino acids. CDR3 amino acids: CSARDPGQGRWYEQYF.

V usage is TRBV7-8 and J usage is TRBJ1-6; TCRdb indicates TRBD1, and absent DNA this call remains unverified. Germline V gene data show CDR1 as SGHVS and CDR2 as FQNEAQ. The CDR3 is 17 residues long. The chain's CDR3 is CASSSGRPSSYNSPLHF.

This sequence joins TRBV20-1 and TRBJ2-1; absent DNA, TCRdb's TRBD2 call cannot be checked. The CDR3 has 14 residues. Germline assignment: CDR1 DFQATT and CDR2 SNEGSKA (reference sequence). The CDR3 sequence: CSARSDAGYDEQFF.

V is TRBV20-1 and J is TRBJ2-3; TCRdb picks TRBD2, but there is no DNA to check that call. The CDR3 has 13 residues. In germline, CDR1 is DFQATT, CDR2 SNEGSKA (reference sequence). The CDR3 spells CSARAGGWDTQYF.

The V call is TRBV27, the J call TRBJ1-2; the D call from TCRdb, TRBD1, cannot be confirmed without DNA. Germline V CDR1 and CDR2: MNHEY, SMNVEV (reference sequence). The CDR3 consists of 15 residues. The CDR3 protein is CASGLLTDRGTGYTF.

The rearrangement joins TRBV28 to TRBJ2-7. The CDR3 is 13 amino acids. From germline, CDR1 is MDHEN and CDR2 SYDVKM. Here the CDR3 reads CASSLRGSYEQYF.

V gene TRBV9 combines with J gene TRBJ1-5; without DNA, the TCRdb call of TRBD1 cannot be checked. Germline V CDR1 and CDR2: SGDLS, YYNGEE. The CDR3 has 20 residues. The CDR3 here is CASSVEGQVDRGNSNQPQHF.

The rearrangement links TRBV6-2 or TRBV6-3 to TRBJ2-5; TCRdb outputs TRBD1, but without DNA this stays unchecked. Germline values: CDR1 MNHEY, CDR2 SVGEGT. The CDR3 has 14 amino acids. The CDR3 here is CASSQDRGQETQYF.

V is TRBV13 and J is TRBJ2-7. Germline values: CDR1 PRHDT, CDR2 FYEKMQ (reference sequence). The CDR3 totals 14 residues. The CDR3 sequence: CASSFRRVRDEQYF.

The V and J genes are TRBV20-1 and TRBJ2-1. The CDR3 contains 15 residues. The V gene's germline CDR1 is DFQATT and CDR2 SNEGSKA (reference sequence). CDR3 loop: CSATWTLSSYNEQFF.

The genes are TRBV11-3 and TRBJ1-1. The CDR3 runs to 14 residues. The germline V gene encodes CDR1 SGHNT and CDR2 YENEEA. This CDR3 reads CASRSRASNTEAFF. Filled out from reference TRBV11-3 and TRBJ1-1, the complete variable domain reads EAGVVQSPRYKIIEKKQPVAFWCNPISGHNTLYWYLQNLGQGPELLIRYENEEAVDDSQLPKDRFSAERLKGVDSTLKIQPAELGDSAVYLCASRSRASNTEAFFGQGTRLTVV.